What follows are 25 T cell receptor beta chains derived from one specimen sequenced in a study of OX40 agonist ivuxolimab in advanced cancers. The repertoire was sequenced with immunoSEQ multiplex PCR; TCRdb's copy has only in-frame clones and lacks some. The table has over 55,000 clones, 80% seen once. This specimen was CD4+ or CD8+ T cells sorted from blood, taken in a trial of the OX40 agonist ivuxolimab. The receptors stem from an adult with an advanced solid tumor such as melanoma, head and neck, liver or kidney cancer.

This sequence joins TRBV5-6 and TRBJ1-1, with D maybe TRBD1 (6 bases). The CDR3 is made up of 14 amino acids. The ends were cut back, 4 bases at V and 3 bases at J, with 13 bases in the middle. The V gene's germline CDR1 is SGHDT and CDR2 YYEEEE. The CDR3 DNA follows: TGTGCCAGCAGCCGGCAGGGGATCGACACTGAAGCTTTCTTT. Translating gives CASSRQGIDTEAFF.

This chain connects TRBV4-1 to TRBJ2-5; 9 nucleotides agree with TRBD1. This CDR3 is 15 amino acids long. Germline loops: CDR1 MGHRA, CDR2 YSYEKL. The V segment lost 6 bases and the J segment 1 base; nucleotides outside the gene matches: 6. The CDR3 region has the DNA TGCGCCAGCAGTACCGGGACAGGGACCCAAGAGACCCAGTACTTC. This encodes CASSTGTGTQETQYF.

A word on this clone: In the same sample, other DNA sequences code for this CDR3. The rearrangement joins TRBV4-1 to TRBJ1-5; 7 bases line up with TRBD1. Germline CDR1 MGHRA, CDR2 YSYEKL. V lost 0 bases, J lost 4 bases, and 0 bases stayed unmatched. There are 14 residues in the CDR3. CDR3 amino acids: CASSQDRGNQPQHF. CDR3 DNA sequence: TGCGCCAGCAGCCAAGACAGGGGGAATCAGCCCCAGCATTTT.

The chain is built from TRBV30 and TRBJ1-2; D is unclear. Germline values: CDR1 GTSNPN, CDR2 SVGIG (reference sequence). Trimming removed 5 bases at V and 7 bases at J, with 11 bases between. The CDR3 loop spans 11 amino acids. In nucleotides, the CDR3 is TGTGCCTGGGCGGAAGGACGTGGCTACACCTTC. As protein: CAWAEGRGYTF.

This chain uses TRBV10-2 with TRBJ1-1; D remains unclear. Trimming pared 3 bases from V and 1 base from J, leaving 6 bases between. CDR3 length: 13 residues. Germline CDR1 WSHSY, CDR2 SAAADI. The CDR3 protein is CASSDMTNTEAFF. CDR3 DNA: TGCGCCAGCAGTGACATGACGAACACTGAAGCTTTCTTT.

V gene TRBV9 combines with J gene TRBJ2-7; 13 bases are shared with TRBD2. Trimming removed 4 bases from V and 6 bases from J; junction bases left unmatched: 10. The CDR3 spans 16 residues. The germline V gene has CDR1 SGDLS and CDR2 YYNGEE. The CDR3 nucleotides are TGTGCCAGCAGCTTAAGACCGGGACTAGCGGGAAGCGAGCAGTACTTC. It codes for CASSLRPGLAGSEQYF.

The DNA for the CDR3 is TGTGCCAGCTCACCACAGGACAGAGATACGCAGTATTTT. Translation: CASSPQDRDTQYF. V gene TRBV18 combines with J gene TRBJ2-3, with D possibly matching TRBD1 (6 bases). CDR3 length: 13 residues. Germline CDR1 reads KGHSH; CDR2 reads LQKENI. V lost 1 base and J lost 5, with 7 bases in between.

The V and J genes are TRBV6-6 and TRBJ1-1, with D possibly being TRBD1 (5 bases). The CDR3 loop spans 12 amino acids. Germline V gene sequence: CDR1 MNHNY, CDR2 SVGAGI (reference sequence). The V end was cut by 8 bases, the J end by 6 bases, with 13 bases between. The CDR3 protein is CASHTRGAEAFF. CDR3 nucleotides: TGTGCCAGCCATACCCGGGGCGCTGAAGCTTTCTTT.

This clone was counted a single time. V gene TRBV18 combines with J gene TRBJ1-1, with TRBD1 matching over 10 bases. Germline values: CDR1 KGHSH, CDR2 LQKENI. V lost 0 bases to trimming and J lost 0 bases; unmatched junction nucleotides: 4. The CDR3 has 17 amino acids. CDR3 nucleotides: TGTGCCAGCTCACCACCGATGGGACAGGGGTTGAACACTGAAGCTTTCTTT. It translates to CASSPPMGQGLNTEAFF.

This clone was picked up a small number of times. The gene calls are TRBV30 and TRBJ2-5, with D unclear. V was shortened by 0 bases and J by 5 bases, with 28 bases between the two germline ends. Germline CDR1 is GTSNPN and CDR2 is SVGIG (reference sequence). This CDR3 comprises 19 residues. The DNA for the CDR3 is TGTGCCTGGAGTGTACTTGAGACGAACAATTGGGGTTCATGGGAGACCCAGTACTTC. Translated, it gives CAWSVLETNNWGSWETQYF.

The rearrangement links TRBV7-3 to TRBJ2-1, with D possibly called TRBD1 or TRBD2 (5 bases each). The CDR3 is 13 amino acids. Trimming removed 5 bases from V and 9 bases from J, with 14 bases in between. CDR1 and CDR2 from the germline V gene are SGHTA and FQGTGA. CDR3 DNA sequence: TGTGCCAGCAGCCTTACGGGGCCTAGTGAGCAGTTCTTC. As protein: CASSLTGPSEQFF.

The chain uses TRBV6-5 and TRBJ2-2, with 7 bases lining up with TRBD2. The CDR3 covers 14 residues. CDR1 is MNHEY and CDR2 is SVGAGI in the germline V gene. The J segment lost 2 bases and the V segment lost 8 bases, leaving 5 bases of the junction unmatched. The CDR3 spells CASRASGNTGELFF. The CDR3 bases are TGTGCCAGCCGGGCTAGCGGAAACACCGGGGAGCTGTTTTTT.

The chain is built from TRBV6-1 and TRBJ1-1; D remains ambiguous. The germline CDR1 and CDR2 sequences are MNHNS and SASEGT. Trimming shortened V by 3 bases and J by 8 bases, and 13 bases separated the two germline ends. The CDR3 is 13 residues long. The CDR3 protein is CASSDNLLLEAFF. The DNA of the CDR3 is TGTGCCAGCAGTGATAACTTGCTGCTGGAAGCTTTCTTT.

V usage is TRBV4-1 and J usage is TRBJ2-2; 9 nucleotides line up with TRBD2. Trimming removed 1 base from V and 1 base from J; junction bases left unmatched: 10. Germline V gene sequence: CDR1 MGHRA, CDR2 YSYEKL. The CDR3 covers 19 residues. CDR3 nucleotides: TGCGCCAGCAGCCAAGCCCCCCCCGCTAGCGGGGTGAACACCGGGGAGCTGTTTTTT. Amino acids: CASSQAPPASGVNTGELFF.

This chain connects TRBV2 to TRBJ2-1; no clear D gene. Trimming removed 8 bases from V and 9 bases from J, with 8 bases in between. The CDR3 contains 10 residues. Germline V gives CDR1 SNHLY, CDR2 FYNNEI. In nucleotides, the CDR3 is TGTGCCAGCGGAGCTGGTGAGCAGTTCTTC. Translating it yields CASGAGEQFF.

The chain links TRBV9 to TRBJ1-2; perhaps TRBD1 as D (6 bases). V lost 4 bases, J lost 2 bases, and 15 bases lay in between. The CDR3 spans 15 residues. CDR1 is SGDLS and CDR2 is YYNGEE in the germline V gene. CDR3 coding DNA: TGTGCCAGCAGCCAAGTGGCGGGGGCGAACTATGGCTACACCTTC. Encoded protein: CASSQVAGANYGYTF. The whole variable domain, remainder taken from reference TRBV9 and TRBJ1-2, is DSGVTQTPKHLITATGQRVTLRCSPRSGDLSVYWYQQSLDQGLQFLIQYYNGEERAKGNILERFSAQQFPDLHSELNLSSLELGDSALYFCASSQVAGANYGYTFGSGTRLTVV.

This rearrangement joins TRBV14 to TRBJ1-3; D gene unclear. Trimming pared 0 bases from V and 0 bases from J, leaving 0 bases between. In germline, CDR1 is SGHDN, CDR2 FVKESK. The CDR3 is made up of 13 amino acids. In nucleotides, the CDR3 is TGTGCCAGCAGCCAAGACTCTGGAAACACCATATATTTT. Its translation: CASSQDSGNTIYF.

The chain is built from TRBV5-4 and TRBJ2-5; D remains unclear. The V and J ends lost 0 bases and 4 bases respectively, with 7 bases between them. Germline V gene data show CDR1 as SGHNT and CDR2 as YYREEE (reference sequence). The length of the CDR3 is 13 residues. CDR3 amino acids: CASSLEGGETQYF. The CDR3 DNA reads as TGTGCCAGCAGCTTGGAAGGTGGAGAGACCCAGTACTTC. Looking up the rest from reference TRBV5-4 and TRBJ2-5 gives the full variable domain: ETGVTQSPTHLIKTRGQQVTLRCSSQSGHNTVSWYQQALGQGPQFIFQYYREEENGRGNFPPRFSGLQFPNYSSELNVNALELDDSALYLCASSLEGGETQYFGPGTRLLVL.

The CDR3 here is CASSDRGRPTEAFF. The CDR3 coding sequence is TGTGCCAGCAGCGACAGGGGGCGACCCACTGAAGCTTTCTTT. The chain uses TRBV6-6 and TRBJ1-1; the match to TRBD1 covers 10 bases. Trimming took 6 bases from V and 4 from J; bases not matched to a gene: 5. This CDR3 has 14 residues. CDR1 and CDR2 (germline): MNHNY, SVGAGI (reference sequence).

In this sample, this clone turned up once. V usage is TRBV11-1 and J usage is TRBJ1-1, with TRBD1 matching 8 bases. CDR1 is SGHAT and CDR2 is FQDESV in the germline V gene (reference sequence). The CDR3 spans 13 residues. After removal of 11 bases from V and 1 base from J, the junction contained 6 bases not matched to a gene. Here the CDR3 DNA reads TGTGCCGCCGCGGGACAGGCGAACACTGAAGCTTTCTTT. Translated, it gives CAAAGQANTEAFF. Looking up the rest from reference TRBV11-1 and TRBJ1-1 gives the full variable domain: EAEVAQSPRYKITEKSQAVAFWCDPISGHATLYWYRQILGQGPELLVQFQDESVVDDSQLPKDRFSAERLKGVDSTLKIQPAELGDSAMYLCAAAGQANTEAFFGQGTRLTVV.

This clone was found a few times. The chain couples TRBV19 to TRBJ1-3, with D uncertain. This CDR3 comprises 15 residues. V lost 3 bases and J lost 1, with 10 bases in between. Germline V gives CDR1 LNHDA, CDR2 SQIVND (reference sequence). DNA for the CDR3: TGTGCCAGTAGTATCCCTCTCAATTCTGGAAACACCATATATTTT. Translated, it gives CASSIPLNSGNTIYF. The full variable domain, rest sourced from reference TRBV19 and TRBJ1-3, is DGGITQSPKYLFRKEGQNVTLSCEQNLNHDAMYWYRQDPGQGLRLIYYSQIVNDFQKGDIAEGYSVSREKKESFPLTVTSAQKNPTAFYLCASSIPLNSGNTIYFGEGSWLTVV.

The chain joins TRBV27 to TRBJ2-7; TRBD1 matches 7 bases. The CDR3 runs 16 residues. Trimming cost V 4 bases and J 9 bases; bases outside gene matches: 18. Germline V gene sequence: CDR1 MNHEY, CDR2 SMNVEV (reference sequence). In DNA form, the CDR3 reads TGTGCCAGCAGTTCCCCCGGGACAGACCTAACCCTAGGGCAGTACTTC. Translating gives CASSSPGTDLTLGQYF.

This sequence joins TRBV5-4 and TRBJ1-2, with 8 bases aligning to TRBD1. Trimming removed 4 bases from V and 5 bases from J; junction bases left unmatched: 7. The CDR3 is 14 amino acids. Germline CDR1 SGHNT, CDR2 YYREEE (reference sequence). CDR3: CASSPGGHWYGYTF. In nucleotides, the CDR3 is TGTGCCAGCAGCCCAGGGGGCCACTGGTATGGCTACACCTTC.

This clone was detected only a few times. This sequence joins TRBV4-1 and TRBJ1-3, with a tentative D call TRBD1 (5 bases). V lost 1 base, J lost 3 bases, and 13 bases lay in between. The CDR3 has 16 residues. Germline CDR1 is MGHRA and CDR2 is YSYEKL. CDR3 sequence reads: CASSQVGQGVGNTIYF. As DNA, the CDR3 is TGCGCCAGCAGCCAAGTAGGGCAGGGTGTTGGAAACACCATATATTTT.

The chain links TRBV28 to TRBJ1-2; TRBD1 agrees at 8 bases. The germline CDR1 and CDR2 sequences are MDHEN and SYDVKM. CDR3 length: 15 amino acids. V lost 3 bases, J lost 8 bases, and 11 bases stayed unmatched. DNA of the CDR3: TGTGCCAGCAGTTTCACCGGGACAGGAGTGAGAGGCTACACCTTC. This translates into CASSFTGTGVRGYTF.